This T cell receptor (beta chain) was captured in a study of technical replicates of blood from several donors. V lost 2 bases to trimming and J lost 4 bases, with 14 bases between them. The CDR3 covers 15 residues. CDR1 is MNHNS and CDR2 is SASEGT in the germline V gene. Some clones are missing from TCRdb's copy, which holds only in-frame ones; the method was immunoSEQ multiplex PCR. The table lists some 69,000 clones, 88% of them singletons. Material for sequencing was PBMCs. This TCR derives from a human donor in good health. Some clones in this sample may be carry-over from other donors' samples. The chain joins TRBV6-1 to TRBJ1-2, with D hard to call. CDR3 residues: CASSELGGSVYGYTF. CDR3 in DNA: TGTGCCAGCAGTGAACTGGGAGGGAGCGTCTATGGCTACACCTTC.